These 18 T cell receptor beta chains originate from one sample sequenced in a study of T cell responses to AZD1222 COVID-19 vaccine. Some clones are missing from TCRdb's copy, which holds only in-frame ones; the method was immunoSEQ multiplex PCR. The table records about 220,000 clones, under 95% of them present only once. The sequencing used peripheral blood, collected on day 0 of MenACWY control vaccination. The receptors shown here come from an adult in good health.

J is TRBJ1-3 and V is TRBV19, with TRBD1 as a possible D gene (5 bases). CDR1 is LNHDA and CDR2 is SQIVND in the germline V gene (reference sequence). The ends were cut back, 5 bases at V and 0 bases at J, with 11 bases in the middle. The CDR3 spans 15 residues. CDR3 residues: CASSAYRSSGNTIYF. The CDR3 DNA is TGTGCCAGTAGTGCCTACAGGAGCTCTGGAAACACCATATATTTT.

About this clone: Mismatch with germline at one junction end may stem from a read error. CDR3 sequence (DNA): TGTGCCAGCAGGTTGGGTACACGGCAGACTTCTATTGGCTACACCTTC. Encoded protein: CASRLGTRQTSIGYTF. J is TRBJ1-2 and V is TRBV5-8; no firm D call. Per germline, CDR1 SGHTS and CDR2 YDEGEE. This CDR3 has 16 amino acids. Variable domain in full (rest from reference TRBV5-8 and TRBJ1-2): EAGVTQSPTHLIKTRGQQATLRCSPISGHTSVYWYQQALGLGLQFLLWYDEGEERNRGNFPPRFSGRQFPNYSSELNVNALELEDSALYLCASRLGTRQTSIGYTFGSGTRLTVV.

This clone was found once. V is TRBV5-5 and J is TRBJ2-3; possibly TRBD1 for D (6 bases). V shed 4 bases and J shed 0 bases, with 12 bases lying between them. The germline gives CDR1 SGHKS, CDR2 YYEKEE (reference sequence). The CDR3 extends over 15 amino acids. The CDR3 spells CASSRRGLSTDTQYF. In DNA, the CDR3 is TGTGCCAGCAGCCGCAGGGGATTGAGCACAGATACGCAGTATTTT.

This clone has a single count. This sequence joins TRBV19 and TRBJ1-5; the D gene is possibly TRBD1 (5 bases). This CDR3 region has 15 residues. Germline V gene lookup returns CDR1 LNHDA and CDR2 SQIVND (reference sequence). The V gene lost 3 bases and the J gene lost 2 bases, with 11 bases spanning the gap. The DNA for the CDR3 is TGTGCCAGTAGTATCTGGGGGAAAGGCAATCAGCCCCAGCATTTT. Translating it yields CASSIWGKGNQPQHF.

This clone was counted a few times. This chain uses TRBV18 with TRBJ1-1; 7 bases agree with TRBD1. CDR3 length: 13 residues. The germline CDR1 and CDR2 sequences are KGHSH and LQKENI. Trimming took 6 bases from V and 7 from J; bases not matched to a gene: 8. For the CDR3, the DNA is TGTGCCAGCTCGCCGGGACAGTCCGATGAAGCTTTCTTT. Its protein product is CASSPGQSDEAFF.

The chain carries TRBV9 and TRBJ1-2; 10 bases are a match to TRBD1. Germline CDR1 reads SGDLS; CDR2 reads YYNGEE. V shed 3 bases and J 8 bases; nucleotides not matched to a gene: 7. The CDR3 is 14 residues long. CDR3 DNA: TGTGCCAGCAGCGACGACAGGGGGCCCAAAGGCTACACCTTC. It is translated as CASSDDRGPKGYTF.

CDR3 sequence reads: CASSQPPPGPQHF. Written as DNA, the CDR3 is TGTGCCAGTAGTCAGCCTCCACCGGGGCCCCAGCATTTT. The rearrangement uses TRBV19 and TRBJ1-5; D gene unclear. The V end lost 5 bases, the J end lost 9 bases, and 14 bases lay between the germline ends. The V gene's germline CDR1 is LNHDA and CDR2 SQIVND (reference sequence). The CDR3 contains 13 residues.

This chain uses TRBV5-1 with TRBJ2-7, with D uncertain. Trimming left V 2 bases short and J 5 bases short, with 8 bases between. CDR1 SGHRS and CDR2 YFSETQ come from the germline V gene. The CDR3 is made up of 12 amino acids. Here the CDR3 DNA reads TGCGCCAGCAGCTTTTCAAAGCACGAGCAGTACTTC. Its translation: CASSFSKHEQYF.

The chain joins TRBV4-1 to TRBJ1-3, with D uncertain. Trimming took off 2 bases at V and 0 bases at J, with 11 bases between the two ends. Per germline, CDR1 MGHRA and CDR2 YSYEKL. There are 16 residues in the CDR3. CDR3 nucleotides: TGCGCCAGCAGCCAACCCCAAGTTAGCTCTGGAAACACCATATATTTT. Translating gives CASSQPQVSSGNTIYF.

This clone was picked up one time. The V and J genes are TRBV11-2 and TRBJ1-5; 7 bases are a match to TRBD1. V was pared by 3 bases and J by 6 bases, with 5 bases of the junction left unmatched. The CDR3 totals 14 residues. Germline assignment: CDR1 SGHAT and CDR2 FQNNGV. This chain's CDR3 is CASSFTGAGQPQHF. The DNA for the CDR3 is TGTGCCAGCAGCTTCACAGGGGCCGGTCAGCCCCAGCATTTT.

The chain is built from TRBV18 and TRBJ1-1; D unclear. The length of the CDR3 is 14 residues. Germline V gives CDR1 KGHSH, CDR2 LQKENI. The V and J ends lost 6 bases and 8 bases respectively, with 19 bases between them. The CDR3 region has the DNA TGTGCCAGCTCCTCGGTTTATACAGAACAAGAAGCTTTCTTT. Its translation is CASSSVYTEQEAFF. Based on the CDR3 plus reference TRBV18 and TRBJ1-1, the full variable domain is NAGVMQNPRHLVRRRGQEARLRCSPMKGHSHVYWYRQLPEEGLKFMVYLQKENIIDESGMPKERFSAEFPKEGPSILRIQQVVRGDSAAYFCASSSVYTEQEAFFGQGTRLTVV.

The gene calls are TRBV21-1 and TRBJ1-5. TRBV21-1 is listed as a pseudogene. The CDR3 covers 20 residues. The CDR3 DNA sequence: TGTGCCAGCAGCAAAATGGAGGGGAGAGGGGTCAGGGTCCAGGATCAGCCCCAGCATTTT. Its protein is CASSKMEGRGVRVQDQPQHF.

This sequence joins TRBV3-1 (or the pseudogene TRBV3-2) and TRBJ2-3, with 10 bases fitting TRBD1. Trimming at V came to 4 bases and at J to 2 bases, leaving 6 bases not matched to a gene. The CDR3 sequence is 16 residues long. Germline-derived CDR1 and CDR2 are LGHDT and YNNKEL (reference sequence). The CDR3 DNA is TGTGCCAGCAGCCCATGGGACAGGGGACCCACAGATACGCAGTATTTT. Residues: CASSPWDRGPTDTQYF.

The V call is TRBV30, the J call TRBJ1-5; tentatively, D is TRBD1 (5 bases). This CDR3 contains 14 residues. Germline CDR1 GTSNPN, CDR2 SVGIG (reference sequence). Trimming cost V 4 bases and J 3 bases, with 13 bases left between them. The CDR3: CAWTPMGTNQPQHF. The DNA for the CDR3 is TGTGCCTGGACGCCTATGGGGACCAATCAGCCCCAGCATTTT.

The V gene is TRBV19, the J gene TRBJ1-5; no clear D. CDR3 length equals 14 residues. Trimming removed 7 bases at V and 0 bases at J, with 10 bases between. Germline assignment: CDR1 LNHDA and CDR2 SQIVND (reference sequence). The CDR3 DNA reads TGTGCCAGTAAAGATGATAATAGCAATCAGCCCCAGCATTTT. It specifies CASKDDNSNQPQHF. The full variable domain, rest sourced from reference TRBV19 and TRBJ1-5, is DGGITQSPKYLFRKEGQNVTLSCEQNLNHDAMYWYRQDPGQGLRLIYYSQIVNDFQKGDIAEGYSVSREKKESFPLTVTSAQKNPTAFYLCASKDDNSNQPQHFGDGTRLSIL.

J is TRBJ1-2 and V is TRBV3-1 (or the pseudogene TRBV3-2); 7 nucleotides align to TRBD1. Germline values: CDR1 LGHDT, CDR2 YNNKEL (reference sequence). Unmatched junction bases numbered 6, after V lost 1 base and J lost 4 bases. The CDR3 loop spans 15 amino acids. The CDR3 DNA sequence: TGTGCCAGCAGCCAAGGGGCGGGACAGAGCTATGGCTACACCTTC. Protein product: CASSQGAGQSYGYTF.

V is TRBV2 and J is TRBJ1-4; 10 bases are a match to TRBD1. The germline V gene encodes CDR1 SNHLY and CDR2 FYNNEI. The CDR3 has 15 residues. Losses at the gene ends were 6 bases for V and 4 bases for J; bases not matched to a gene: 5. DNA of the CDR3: TGTGCCAGCAGCTGGGGACAGGGGCTTAATGAAAAACTGTTTTTT. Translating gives CASSWGQGLNEKLFF.

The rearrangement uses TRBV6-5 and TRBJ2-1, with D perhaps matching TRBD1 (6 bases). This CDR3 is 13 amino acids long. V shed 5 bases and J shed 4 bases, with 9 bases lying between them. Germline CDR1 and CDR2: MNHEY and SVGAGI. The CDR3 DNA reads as TGTGCCAGCAGTCCCGACAGGTACAATGAGCAGTTCTTC. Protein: CASSPDRYNEQFF.